This TCR beta chain emerged from a study of spatial heterogeneity in lung cancer. Whole-study results and caveats: Expanded intratumoral alpha and beta TCR counts tracked tumor mutation counts.

This clonotype has ten or more counts. Antigen unknown. Every TCR cDNA molecule bore a unique molecular identifier. MiXCR, run by TCRdb on the 5' RACE reads, gives a single entry per CDR3 protein. The profile shows roughly 5,700 distinct CDR3 sequences, roughly 16% of them singletons. Time point of the sample: sample taken at primary tumor resection. Donation came from some 73 patients with untreated early-stage non-small cell lung cancer. The sequence came from a male donor with early-stage non-small cell lung cancer. Material: lung tumor tissue, obtained at surgery.

This CDR3 is CASSIGSGETGEQFF. The CDR3 DNA reads as TGTGCCAGTAGTATCGGTAGCGGTGAGACGGGTGAGCAGTTCTTC. This rearrangement joins TRBV19 to TRBJ2-1, with a possible D match to TRBD2 (6 bases). V lost 3 bases, J lost 9 bases, and 18 bases lay in between. The V gene's germline CDR1 is LNHDA and CDR2 SQIVND (reference sequence). This CDR3 is 15 amino acids long.